The 25 T cell receptor beta chains given below trace back to one sample, sequenced in a study of blood T cell repertoires in COVID-19. Using immunoSEQ multiplex PCR, the repertoire was profiled, and TCRdb retains in-frame clones only, with some absent. This sample has hundreds of thousands of clones; 70% to 90% occur once, and the top ten carry 9.4%. Source material: peripheral blood. The origin of the receptors is a young man with active or convalescent COVID-19.

The chain is built from TRBV2 and TRBJ2-2, with 9 positions matching TRBD1. From germline, CDR1 is SNHLY and CDR2 FYNNEI. The CDR3 covers 14 residues. The trim removed 8 bases at V and 3 bases at J, leaving 4 bases unmatched. CDR3 residues: CASGTGSDTGELFF. CDR3 sequence (DNA): TGTGCCAGCGGGACAGGGTCGGACACCGGGGAGCTGTTTTTT.

The rearrangement uses TRBV7-8 and TRBJ2-3, with D possibly being TRBD2 (6 bases). The CDR3 extends over 15 amino acids. Trimming shortened V by 5 bases and J by 1 base, and 13 bases separated the two germline ends. CDR1 and CDR2 (germline): SGHVS, FQNEAQ. This CDR3 is CASSPHSGRTDTQYF. CDR3 in DNA: TGTGCCAGCAGCCCCCATAGCGGACGCACAGATACGCAGTATTTT.

The chain joins TRBV27 to TRBJ1-6; D is unresolved. With 0 bases removed from V and 7 bases from J, the gap between germline ends came to 7 bases. The CDR3 covers 14 residues. Per the germline V gene, CDR1 is MNHEY and CDR2 is SMNVEV (reference sequence). The DNA for the CDR3 is TGTGCCAGCAGTTTATCCGTTTCGAATTCACCCCTCCACTTT. It specifies CASSLSVSNSPLHF.

The chain couples TRBV7-7 to TRBJ2-1; 9 bases map to TRBD1. The germline CDR1 and CDR2 sequences are SSHAT and FNYEAQ (reference sequence). V lost 5 bases to trimming and J lost 8 bases; unmatched junction nucleotides: 7. The CDR3 sequence is 14 residues long. The CDR3 sequence is CASSAGTGTDEQFF. CDR3 sequence (DNA): TGTGCCAGCAGCGCCGGGACAGGGACGGATGAGCAGTTCTTC.

This chain uses TRBV11-2 with TRBJ2-1, with TRBD1 as a possible D gene (6 bases). V was cut by 2 bases and J by 6 bases, with 11 bases left in between. Germline-derived CDR1 and CDR2 are SGHAT and FQNNGV. This CDR3 region has 14 residues. Here the CDR3 reads CASSLWDKSNEQFF. The CDR3 nucleotides read TGTGCCAGCAGCTTATGGGACAAGAGCAATGAGCAGTTCTTC.

The J gene is TRBJ1-5, the V gene TRBV29-1, with D possibly matching TRBD1 (5 bases). Per the germline V gene, CDR1 is SQVTM and CDR2 is ANQGSEA. The CDR3 consists of 14 residues. Trimming stripped 7 bases from V and 4 bases from J, with 17 bases between. In nucleotides, the CDR3 is TGCAGCGCCCTGGGCGGGGACGGAAATCAGCCCCAGCATTTT. It is translated as CSALGGDGNQPQHF. Filled out from reference TRBV29-1 and TRBJ1-5, the complete variable domain reads SAVISQKPSRDICQRGTSLTIQCQVDSQVTMMFWYRQQPGQSLTLIATANQGSEATYESGFVIDKFPISRPNLTFSTLTVSNMSPEDSSIYLCSALGGDGNQPQHFGDGTRLSIL.

This clone was counted only a few times. The rearrangement uses TRBV5-1 and TRBJ1-6, with 11 positions matching TRBD1. Trimming took 2 bases from V and 9 from J; bases not matched to a gene: 4. CDR1 and CDR2 (germline): SGHRS, YFSETQ. This CDR3 is built from 15 residues. CDR3 loop: CASSLKGQGASPLHF. The CDR3 nucleotides read TGCGCCAGCAGCTTAAAAGGACAGGGGGCTTCACCCCTCCACTTT.

The chain links TRBV7-2 to TRBJ1-6, with TRBD1 matching 7 bases. This CDR3 region has 14 residues. V lost 6 bases and J lost 9; bases outside the gene matches: 8. Germline CDR1 SGHTA, CDR2 FQGNSA. The CDR3 loop reads CASRLQGLGSPLHF. In DNA form, the CDR3 reads TGTGCCAGCAGGTTACAGGGGCTCGGTTCACCCCTCCACTTT.

CDR3 bases: TGTGCCACCAGCAAGGACAGGGGGTCCAATCAGCCCCAGCATTTT. This encodes CATSKDRGSNQPQHF. The chain recombines TRBV15 with TRBJ1-5; 10 nucleotides line up with TRBD1. V gave up 4 bases and J gave up 3 bases; unmatched junction bases: 3. CDR3 length: 15 amino acids. The V gene's germline CDR1 is LNHNV and CDR2 YYDKDF (reference sequence).

J is TRBJ2-3 and V is TRBV27; 16 bases agree with TRBD2. This CDR3 spans 15 amino acids. CDR1 MNHEY and CDR2 SMNVEV come from the germline V gene (reference sequence). V was clipped by 8 bases and J by 5 bases; unmatched bases: 4. CDR3 loop: CASLGLAGGRDTQYF. CDR3 nucleotides: TGTGCCAGCCTGGGACTAGCGGGGGGGCGAGATACGCAGTATTTT.

J is TRBJ1-2 and V is TRBV10-3; maybe TRBD1 (6 bases). This CDR3 region has 15 residues. The ends were cut back, 3 bases at V and 4 bases at J, with 15 bases in the middle. Per the germline V gene, CDR1 is ENHRY and CDR2 is SYGVKD. The DNA for the CDR3 is TGTGCCATCAGTGACCCCACAGGGCTCGGCTATGGCTACACCTTC. Protein sequence: CAISDPTGLGYGYTF.

This clone is a singleton in its sample. J is TRBJ1-5 and V is TRBV6-5; 9 nucleotides agree with TRBD1. Germline CDR1 MNHEY, CDR2 SVGAGI. The CDR3 consists of 15 residues. The V segment lost 6 bases and the J segment 6 bases; nucleotides outside the gene matches: 9. CDR3 coding DNA: TGTGCCAGCAGCCGAACACAGGGGGCGAGTCAGCCCCAGCATTTT. Translation gives CASSRTQGASQPQHF.

The V and J genes are TRBV5-1 and TRBJ1-2; 10 bases are a match to TRBD1. Germline values: CDR1 SGHRS, CDR2 YFSETQ. The CDR3 covers 14 residues. V shed 4 bases, J shed 6 bases, and the junction held 6 bases outside the gene matches. In DNA form, the CDR3 reads TGCGCCAGCAGCACGGGACAGGGGATGGATGGCTACACCTTC. Its translation: CASSTGQGMDGYTF.

The chain links TRBV9 to TRBJ1-5, with D perhaps matching TRBD1 (6 bases). V was cut by 3 bases and J by 5 bases, with 12 bases left in between. The germline CDR1 and CDR2 sequences are SGDLS and YYNGEE. The CDR3 sequence is 14 residues long. The CDR3 is CASSGTGFHQPQHF. The CDR3 DNA reads TGTGCCAGCAGCGGTACAGGGTTTCATCAGCCCCAGCATTTT.

V gene TRBV29-1 combines with J gene TRBJ2-1; the match to TRBD2 covers 11 bases. This CDR3 spans 15 amino acids. Looked up from germline, CDR1 is SQVTM and CDR2 is ANQGSEA. The V and J ends lost 4 bases and 5 bases, in that order; junction bases with no gene match: 7. In DNA, the CDR3 is TGCAGCGTTGTAGTAGCGGGGGGGCCCCACAATGAGCAGTTCTTC. Translating it yields CSVVVAGGPHNEQFF.

V gene TRBV6-1 combines with J gene TRBJ2-5; 9 positions match TRBD1. The CDR3 has 15 residues. Germline lookup yields CDR1 MNHNS and CDR2 SASEGT. The J segment lost 5 bases and the V segment lost 2 bases, leaving 6 bases of the junction unmatched. The CDR3 coding sequence is TGTGCCAGCAGTGAAATGACAGGGGGGTTCGAGACCCAGTACTTC. As protein: CASSEMTGGFETQYF.

Regarding this clone: Other DNA sequences in the sample encode the same CDR3. This chain uses TRBV5-1 with TRBJ1-1; 7 bases are a match to TRBD1. The CDR3 totals 13 residues. The V gene end was trimmed by 4 bases and the J gene end by 3 bases; junction bases not matched to a gene: 3. Germline V gene sequence: CDR1 SGHRS, CDR2 YFSETQ. In DNA form, the CDR3 reads TGCGCCAGCAGCCGAACAGGGGACACTGAAGCTTTCTTT. Protein: CASSRTGDTEAFF.

The chain uses TRBV25-1 and TRBJ1-4, with 7 bases lining up with TRBD1. Germline CDR1 and CDR2: MGHDK and SYGVNS. J was trimmed by 4 bases and V by 2 bases; bases with no gene match: 10. CDR3 length: 17 residues. This chain's CDR3 is CASSERAGGPVNEKLFF. For the CDR3, the DNA is TGTGCCAGCAGTGAAAGGGCAGGGGGGCCAGTTAATGAAAAACTGTTTTTT.

This rearrangement joins TRBV13 to TRBJ2-7; unclear D gene. The CDR3 is 11 amino acids. Germline CDR1 PRHDT, CDR2 FYEKMQ (reference sequence). V was shortened by 6 bases and J by 7 bases, with 10 bases between the two germline ends. The CDR3 protein is CASRFLEEQYF. CDR3 nucleotides: TGTGCCAGCAGGTTCCTCGAGGAGCAGTACTTC.

The J gene is TRBJ2-1, the V gene TRBV29-1; a weak D match, TRBD2 (6 bases). Germline lookup yields CDR1 SQVTM and CDR2 ANQGSEA. Trimming removed 5 bases at V and 0 bases at J, with 11 bases between. The CDR3 is made up of 14 amino acids. The CDR3 nucleotides are TGCAGCGTTTACGGGGGTCACTCCTACAATGAGCAGTTCTTC. The encoded protein is CSVYGGHSYNEQFF.

CDR3 in DNA: TGTGCCAGCAGCCGCGAGTACGAGCAGTACTTC. Translated, it gives CASSREYEQYF. The V and J genes are TRBV7-2 and TRBJ2-7; D ambiguous. With 5 bases removed from V and 4 bases from J, the gap between germline ends came to 6 bases. Germline loops: CDR1 SGHTA, CDR2 FQGNSA. The CDR3 loop spans 11 amino acids.

V is TRBV5-1 and J is TRBJ2-2; 8 positions agree with TRBD1. V was clipped by 4 bases and J by 2 bases; unmatched bases: 7. Germline V gene sequence: CDR1 SGHRS, CDR2 YFSETQ. CDR3 length equals 16 residues. CDR3 DNA sequence: TGCGCCAGCAGCAGCTTAGACAGGGGTAACACCGGGGAGCTGTTTTTT. This gives the protein CASSSLDRGNTGELFF.

The V gene is TRBV6-5, the J gene TRBJ1-1; the D is unclear. V lost 6 bases to trimming and J lost 0 bases, with 11 bases between them. The CDR3 sequence is 14 residues long. Looked up from germline, CDR1 is MNHEY and CDR2 is SVGAGI. CDR3 protein: CASSWTDVNTEAFF. The CDR3 nucleotides are TGTGCCAGCAGCTGGACTGACGTGAACACTGAAGCTTTCTTT.

The chain recombines TRBV12-1 with TRBJ1-1. TRBV12-1 is annotated as a pseudogene. This CDR3 has 17 residues. The CDR3 nucleotides are TGTGCCAGCAGCTCCGCTCTGACTCAGCCAATGAACACTGAAGCTTTCTTT. It encodes CASSSALTQPMNTEAFF.

This clone is medium-sized within its sample. The chain joins TRBV11-2 to TRBJ2-1; 13 nucleotides agree with TRBD2. The germline V gene encodes CDR1 SGHAT and CDR2 FQNNGV. Trimming cost V 4 bases and J 7 bases; bases outside gene matches: 16. The CDR3 spans 19 residues. Written as DNA, the CDR3 is TGTGCCAGCAGCTCCCCATGGACTAGCGGGGGCTTCAGAAGGAATGAGCAGTTCTTC. Translated, it gives CASSSPWTSGGFRRNEQFF. The full variable domain, completed using reference TRBV11-2 and TRBJ2-1, is EAGVAQSPRYKIIEKRQSVAFWCNPISGHATLYWYQQILGQGPKLLIQFQNNGVVDDSQLPKDRFSAERLKGVDSTLKIQPAKLEDSAVYLCASSSPWTSGGFRRNEQFFGPGTRLTVL.